One sample yielded the 2 T cell receptor beta chains listed below, sequenced in a study of T cell repertoires in cytomegalovirus infection. TCRdb called the reads again in MiXCR, with one record for every CDR3 protein. The table has fewer than 700,000 distinct CDR3 sequences, around 24% seen once. The sequencing sample was made of CD8+ T cells from PBMCs. The receptor source for this set is a human donor in good health (CMV status not recorded). Some clones in this sample may be carry-over from other donors' samples.

This clonotype was picked up many times. This chain joins TRBV7-8 and TRBJ2-1; tentative D call: TRBD1 (6 bases). V lost 4 bases and J lost 12, with 13 bases in between. CDR1 is SGHVS, CDR2 FQNEAQ, per germline. This CDR3 comprises 12 residues. This CDR3 is CASSYGTRGQFF. The CDR3 DNA sequence: TGTGCCAGCAGCTACGGGACCAGGGGGCAGTTCTTC.

The chain couples TRBV10-3 to TRBJ1-2; a possible D gene is TRBD1 (5 bases). The CDR3 is made up of 13 amino acids. Trimming took off 7 bases at V and 6 bases at J, with 15 bases between the two ends. Germline V gene lookup returns CDR1 ENHRY and CDR2 SYGVKD. CDR3 nucleotide sequence: TGTGCCATCACTGGGACGGGTTTCGATGGCTACACCTTC. This gives the protein CAITGTGFDGYTF.